The 29 T cell receptor beta chains in this list originate from one sample, sequenced in a study of CD4 T cells in relation to SARS-CoV-2 and coronaviruses. The method was immunoSEQ multiplex PCR; TCRdb's version includes in-frame clones alone and lacks a portion of them. The data contain 35,000 to 40,000 clones, 88% of them singletons. Source material: memory CD4+ T cells from PBMCs. All receptors derive from an adult with COVID-19.

The chain uses TRBV28 and TRBJ1-5; D possibly corresponds to TRBD1 (5 bases). Per the germline V gene, CDR1 is MDHEN and CDR2 is SYDVKM. V was trimmed by 3 bases and J by 1 base, leaving 19 bases between them. This CDR3 contains 18 residues. Written as DNA, the CDR3 is TGTGCCAGCAGTTTGGAGGGACCCCAGAGGATAAGCAATCAGCCCCAGCATTTT. Translation gives CASSLEGPQRISNQPQHF.

This clone was observed a few times. This chain links TRBV19 with TRBJ1-6; 8 bases fit TRBD1. Germline CDR1 is LNHDA and CDR2 is SQIVND (reference sequence). The CDR3 length is 13 residues. V lost 4 bases to trimming and J lost 11 bases; unmatched junction nucleotides: 4. CDR3 sequence: CASSNRGIAPLHF. CDR3 nucleotides: TGTGCCAGTAGTAACAGGGGGATTGCACCCCTCCACTTT.

The chain is built from TRBV7-9 and TRBJ1-4; D may be TRBD1 (5 bases). The germline gives CDR1 SEHNR, CDR2 FQNEAQ (reference sequence). This CDR3 is built from 15 residues. V was trimmed by 4 bases and J by 6 bases, leaving 15 bases between them. The CDR3 DNA reads TGTGCCAGCAGCTGGTCCCGGGACGGCCATGAAAAACTGTTTTTT. Residues: CASSWSRDGHEKLFF.

The chain employs TRBV2 and TRBJ1-1; 7 nucleotides align to TRBD1. The CDR3 contains 13 residues. Germline CDR1 is SNHLY and CDR2 is FYNNEI. V gave up 7 bases and J gave up 2 bases; unmatched junction bases: 4. CDR3 sequence (DNA): TGTGCCAGCATTTGGACAGGCAACACTGAAGCTTTCTTT. It codes for CASIWTGNTEAFF.

The CDR3 nucleotides read TGTGCCAGCAGCCAAATGACCAGGGGGAATGAAGAGACCCAGTACTTC. The encoded protein is CASSQMTRGNEETQYF. The genes are TRBV3-1 (or the pseudogene TRBV3-2) and TRBJ2-5; TRBD1 matches 7 bases. Germline CDR1 LGHDT, CDR2 YNNKEL (reference sequence). This CDR3 spans 16 amino acids. Trimming at V came to 2 bases and at J to 3 bases, leaving 9 bases not matched to a gene.

The rearrangement links TRBV6-5 to TRBJ1-2, with D possibly matching TRBD1 (6 bases). Germline CDR1 and CDR2: MNHEY and SVGAGI. The germline V and J ends were trimmed by 6 bases and 6 bases, with 17 bases remaining between them. The CDR3 is 14 amino acids. CDR3 coding DNA: TGTGCCAGCAGAAACTCACAGGGCGGGGATGGCTACACCTTC. Protein: CASRNSQGGDGYTF.

The rearrangement uses TRBV7-8 and TRBJ2-7; a possible D gene is TRBD1 (6 bases). Germline V gene lookup returns CDR1 SGHVS and CDR2 FQNEAQ. This CDR3 comprises 14 residues. V lost 4 bases, J lost 6 bases, and 16 bases lay in between. The CDR3 DNA reads TGTGCCAGCAGCTCCCTGGCAGGGGCGGGCGAGCAGTACTTC. Amino acid sequence: CASSSLAGAGEQYF.

The CDR3 bases are TGTGCCAGCAGGCGTGAAGCAACTAATGAAAAACTGTTTTTT. Amino acid sequence: CASRREATNEKLFF. V and J are TRBV6-5 and TRBJ1-4; D is unresolved. The CDR3 is 14 amino acids. Trimming shortened V by 6 bases and J by 0 bases, and 8 bases separated the two germline ends. The germline V gene has CDR1 MNHEY and CDR2 SVGAGI.

The gene calls are TRBV2 and TRBJ2-4, with D maybe TRBD1 (5 bases). V was cut by 4 bases and J by 2 bases, with 9 bases left in between. The CDR3 has 14 residues. Germline-derived CDR1 and CDR2 are SNHLY and FYNNEI. The CDR3 DNA is TGTGCCAGCAGTGGGGCAGGGTCCAAAAACATTCAGTACTTC. Its translation: CASSGAGSKNIQYF.

This chain joins TRBV6-5 and TRBJ1-5, with unresolved D. The CDR3 spans 15 residues. CDR1 MNHEY and CDR2 SVGAGI come from the germline V gene. Trimming shortened V by 6 bases and J by 3 bases, and 15 bases separated the two germline ends. The CDR3 DNA is TGTGCCAGCAGGTCCGGGAGGGCCAACAATCAGCCCCAGCATTTT. It is translated as CASRSGRANNQPQHF.

The chain links TRBV28 to TRBJ2-1, with a tentative D call TRBD1 (6 bases). The CDR3 extends over 12 amino acids. V dropped 3 bases and J dropped 15 bases, with 15 bases sitting between them. Per germline, CDR1 MDHEN and CDR2 SYDVKM. In DNA form, the CDR3 reads TGTGCCAGCAGTTTGGTTACAGGGCCGTGGTTCTTC. It is translated as CASSLVTGPWFF.

The rearrangement uses TRBV3-1 (or the pseudogene TRBV3-2) and TRBJ2-1, with D maybe TRBD2 (6 bases). This CDR3 has 17 amino acids. V was cut by 0 bases and J by 0 bases, with 12 bases left in between. CDR1 is LGHDT, CDR2 YNNKEL, per germline (reference sequence). The DNA of the CDR3 is TGTGCCAGCAGCCAAGATCCTCCCGGGAGCTCCTACAATGAGCAGTTCTTC. Encoded protein: CASSQDPPGSSYNEQFF.

The rearrangement uses TRBV6-5 and TRBJ2-3; D is tentatively TRBD1 or TRBD2 (6 bases each). This CDR3 has 15 amino acids. The germline V gene encodes CDR1 MNHEY and CDR2 SVGAGI. Trimming took off 5 bases at V and 7 bases at J, with 19 bases between the two ends. The CDR3 is CASSPPPGGPNTQYF. The CDR3 DNA is TGTGCCAGCAGTCCCCCCCCTGGGGGGCCAAATACGCAGTATTTT.

CDR3 loop: CASSLEAVYGYTF. The CDR3 coding sequence is TGCGCCAGCAGCTTGGAGGCAGTCTATGGCTACACCTTC. This chain connects TRBV5-1 to TRBJ1-2; the D is unclear. The V and J ends lost 0 bases and 4 bases respectively, with 7 bases between them. The CDR3 runs to 13 residues. Germline V lookup: CDR1 SGHRS, CDR2 YFSETQ.

The V and J genes are TRBV12-3 or TRBV12-4 and TRBJ2-5; D tentatively fits TRBD1 or TRBD2 (6 bases each). V lost 10 bases to trimming and J lost 5 bases, with 14 bases between them. The CDR3 extends over 12 amino acids. The DNA for the CDR3 is TGTGCCACAGAAGGAGGGGGGGAGACCCAGTACTTC. Translation gives CATEGGGETQYF.

The chain recombines TRBV18 with TRBJ1-1; 7 positions agree with TRBD1. CDR3 size: 16 residues. The J segment lost 0 bases and the V segment lost 3 bases, leaving 7 bases of the junction unmatched. Germline assignment: CDR1 KGHSH and CDR2 LQKENI. The CDR3 reads CASSPILTGVNTEAFF. Written as DNA, the CDR3 is TGTGCCAGCTCACCCATATTAACAGGGGTGAACACTGAAGCTTTCTTT.

This clone appeared a single time. J is TRBJ2-1 and V is TRBV2; TRBD2 agrees at 7 bases. Germline V gene lookup returns CDR1 SNHLY and CDR2 FYNNEI. Unmatched junction bases numbered 5, after V lost 3 bases and J lost 9 bases. The CDR3 consists of 13 residues. CDR3 in DNA: TGTGCCAGCAGTGAGGGGACTATTGGTGAGCAGTTCTTC. Residues: CASSEGTIGEQFF.

The chain combines TRBV7-8 with TRBJ2-2; weak D call: TRBD1 (5 bases). V lost 0 bases and J lost 5, with 13 bases in between. This CDR3 is built from 16 residues. CDR1 SGHVS and CDR2 FQNEAQ come from the germline V gene. CDR3 DNA: TGTGCCAGCAGCTTAGCGCTGGCAGGGCGGACCGGGGAGCTGTTTTTT. Translating gives CASSLALAGRTGELFF.

The chain is built from TRBV18 and TRBJ2-6; 10 bases agree with TRBD1. The CDR3 has 18 residues. CDR1 is KGHSH, CDR2 LQKENI, per germline. The junction had 8 bases not matched to a gene; V was cut back by 5 bases and J by 1 base. CDR3 in DNA: TGTGCCAGCTCAACCCGGACAGGGGGAGGATCTGGGGCCAACGTCCTGACTTTC. Protein product: CASSTRTGGGSGANVLTF.

The chain carries TRBV7-2 and TRBJ2-7; D is uncertain. With 4 bases removed from V and 4 bases from J, the gap between germline ends came to 14 bases. The CDR3 has 14 residues. CDR1 and CDR2 from the germline V gene are SGHTA and FQGNSA. CDR3 bases: TGTGCCAGCAGCTCCGGTGTCCTAGGGTACGAGCAGTACTTC. Its protein is CASSSGVLGYEQYF.

Concerning this clone itself: Other DNA sequences in this sample translate to the same CDR3. The gene calls are TRBV2 and TRBJ1-2, with D perhaps TRBD1 (6 bases). CDR1 SNHLY and CDR2 FYNNEI come from the germline V gene. The V gene lost 4 bases and the J gene lost 5 bases, with 14 bases spanning the gap. CDR3 length: 14 residues. CDR3 bases: TGTGCCAGCAGTGGGGGGGCGGGGGCGTATGGCTACACCTTC. Amino acid sequence: CASSGGAGAYGYTF. Full variable domain (remainder filled in from reference TRBV2 and TRBJ1-2): EPEVTQTPSHQVTQMGQEVILRCVPISNHLYFYWYRQILGQKVEFLVSFYNNEISEKSEIFDDQFSVERPDGSNFTLKIRSTKLEDSAMYFCASSGGAGAYGYTFGSGTRLTVV.

V and J are TRBV12-5 and TRBJ2-2; 8 bases match TRBD2. CDR1 is LGHNT and CDR2 is FRNRAP in the germline V gene. This CDR3 contains 21 residues. The J segment lost 6 bases and the V segment lost 0 bases, leaving 21 bases of the junction unmatched. In nucleotides, the CDR3 is TGTGCTAGTGGTTTGGTACTAATCCCGCTAGCGGGTAACCCGGGGGCCGGGGAGCTGTTTTTT. Its translation is CASGLVLIPLAGNPGAGELFF.

This chain links TRBV4-2 with TRBJ1-5; D may be TRBD1 (5 bases). With 4 bases removed from V and 2 bases from J, the gap between germline ends came to 15 bases. Germline V gene sequence: CDR1 LGHNA, CDR2 YNFKEQ. The CDR3 totals 16 residues. Written as DNA, the CDR3 is TGTGCCAGCAGCCTCCTCGGGGCGGGAGGCAATCAGCCCCAGCATTTT. Translated: CASSLLGAGGNQPQHF.

The V call is TRBV14, the J call TRBJ2-7; 9 nucleotides line up with TRBD2. This CDR3 spans 14 amino acids. With 6 bases clipped from V and 7 bases from J, the junction kept 10 bases outside the gene matches. Germline CDR1 reads SGHDN; CDR2 reads FVKESK. In DNA form, the CDR3 reads TGTGCCAGCAGACTAGGGACTAGCTCCGGGGAGCAGTACTTC. Protein product: CASRLGTSSGEQYF.

The chain combines TRBV30 with TRBJ1-2; weak D call: TRBD1 (5 bases). The germline V gene has CDR1 GTSNPN and CDR2 SVGIG (reference sequence). This CDR3 spans 13 amino acids. Trimming pared 3 bases from V and 8 bases from J, leaving 16 bases between. This chain's CDR3 is CAWRGLSGTGYTF. In DNA form, the CDR3 reads TGTGCCTGGAGAGGATTGTCGGGGACCGGCTACACCTTC.

The rearrangement joins TRBV28 to TRBJ1-2; 9 nucleotides agree with TRBD1. Losses at the gene ends were 7 bases for V and 2 bases for J; bases not matched to a gene: 5. The CDR3 loop spans 14 amino acids. Germline-derived CDR1 and CDR2 are MDHEN and SYDVKM. The CDR3 sequence is CASIMTGGNYGYTF. DNA for the CDR3: TGTGCCAGCATTATGACAGGGGGAAACTATGGCTACACCTTC.

The chain employs TRBV5-4 and TRBJ1-1; possible D gene TRBD1, 5 bases. The CDR3 contains 15 residues. The V gene lost 4 bases and the J gene lost 4 bases, with 17 bases spanning the gap. The V gene's germline CDR1 is SGHNT and CDR2 YYREEE (reference sequence). As DNA, the CDR3 is TGTGCCAGCAGCCTGGGGGAGGGGAGAATCACTGAAGCTTTCTTT. Translating it yields CASSLGEGRITEAFF.

The J gene is TRBJ2-5, the V gene TRBV2, with D possibly matching TRBD2 (5 bases). CDR1 SNHLY and CDR2 FYNNEI come from the germline V gene. The V end was cut by 11 bases, the J end by 4 bases, with 20 bases between. CDR3 length: 14 amino acids. CDR3 sequence reads: CASMPRVQRETQYF. The CDR3 coding sequence is TGTGCCTCTATGCCGAGGGTTCAGAGAGAGACCCAGTACTTC.

The V gene is TRBV5-4, the J gene TRBJ1-6, with 9 nucleotides matching TRBD1. Germline CDR1 and CDR2: SGHNT and YYREEE (reference sequence). The CDR3 contains 14 residues. Trimming cost V 0 bases and J 8 bases; bases outside gene matches: 0. The CDR3 reads CASSLGTGDSPLHF. CDR3 in DNA: TGTGCCAGCAGCTTGGGGACAGGGGATTCACCCCTCCACTTT. The variable domain in full, completed from reference TRBV5-4 and TRBJ1-6, reads ETGVTQSPTHLIKTRGQQVTLRCSSQSGHNTVSWYQQALGQGPQFIFQYYREEENGRGNFPPRFSGLQFPNYSSELNVNALELDDSALYLCASSLGTGDSPLHFGNGTRLTVT.